This TCR beta chain appears in the sequencing data of a study of human T cells and chemical hapten exposure. This CDR3 region has 18 residues. Germline loops: CDR1 MNHEY, CDR2 SMNVEV (reference sequence). With 5 bases removed from V and 0 bases from J, the gap between germline ends came to 20 bases. Regarding time point: healthy volunteer bleed at 6 weeks. Total RNA was isolated from whole blood that had not been fractionated. In regard to this clonotype: Its antigen is still unknown.

The library labeled individual cDNA molecules by adding unique molecular identifiers to them. Original methodology: Samples ranged from 23,224 to 690,600 TCRs, with a median of 95,638. TCRdb re-derived calls from the RACE reads in MiXCR, one entry per CDR3 protein. It is TCRdb's table, rather than the study itself, that gives the V and J calls and clone size. Of 70,000 to 95,000 distinct CDR3 sequences listed, 8.5% to 9.5% are singletons. Regarding the study as a whole: DPC sensitization left the count of TCRs above 1 in 1000 unchanged.

J is TRBJ1-5 and V is TRBV27; D is unclear. This clonotype originated in a female donor in good health. Some clones in this sample may be carry-over from other donors' samples. The specimen sequenced was whole blood. The CDR3 spells CASSLGPRLGDSNQPQHF. For the CDR3, the DNA is TGTGCCAGCAGTCTCGGTCCCCGTCTTGGGGATAGCAATCAGCCCCAGCATTTT.